This T cell receptor beta chain was identified during a study of T cells in Graves' hyperthyroidism and ophthalmopathy. Study-wide background: At initial diagnosis, before any treatment had begun, peripheral blood was obtained. The study's findings and limits: Most expanded thyroid clonotypes above 0.001 recurred in blood.

On this clonotype itself: Its specificity is unknown.

V lost 1 base, J lost 6 bases, and 12 bases lay in between. Germline V CDR1 and CDR2: SNHLY, FYNNEI. This CDR3 comprises 14 residues. There were TCR beta CDR3 regions amplified from RNA transcripts. HTBI primers were the set used in a first-round RT-PCR of the TCR CDR3. TCRdb reprocessed the multiplex PCR reads via MiXCR and lists one record per CDR3 protein. The sample lists hundreds of thousands of distinct CDR3 sequences, approximately 14% seen once, with approximately 7.5% in the top ten. Sequencing was performed on blood. This chain joins TRBV2 and TRBJ1-1, with D tentatively TRBD1 (5 bases). The receptor was isolated from a young woman with Graves' hyperthyroidism. CDR3 coding DNA: TGTGCCAGCAGTGAAGGCGGGACGGCCTCTGAAGCTTTCTTT. Its protein product is CASSEGGTASEAFF.